Listed here is a single TCR beta chain. Its antigen remains unidentified. The record originates from a study of cytomegalovirus exposure and HLA in healthy donors. Study-level results: Immune exposure information available was restricted to CMV serostatus. When a later analysis compared HLA-associated TCR beta chains with equally common others, the HLA-associated chains turned out to be more clonally expanded and to have lower generation probabilities.

A multiplex PCR was run with 60 Vbeta primers and 13 Jbeta primers. Authors' data handling: About 11 million of 65 million to 95 million unique TCR beta chains were shared, per a later count. Some clones are missing from TCRdb's copy, which holds only in-frame ones; the method was immunoSEQ multiplex PCR. V and J calls and clone size follow that table, whereas D and trimming were derived from the DNA. The table lists some 140,000 clones, more than 70% of them singletons, with around 2% in the top ten. J lost 3 bases, V lost 5 bases, and 0 bases had no gene match. CDR1 is MGHRA and CDR2 is YSYEKL in the germline V gene. The CDR3 spans 14 residues.

Sequencing used PBMCs. J is TRBJ2-1 and V is TRBV4-1; TRBD2 agrees at 11 bases. The source of this sequence is a man aged 30-40 years in good health and CMV-seronegative. CDR3 amino acids: CASSGTSGYNEQFF. The CDR3 DNA reads as TGCGCCAGCAGCGGGACTAGCGGCTACAATGAGCAGTTCTTC.